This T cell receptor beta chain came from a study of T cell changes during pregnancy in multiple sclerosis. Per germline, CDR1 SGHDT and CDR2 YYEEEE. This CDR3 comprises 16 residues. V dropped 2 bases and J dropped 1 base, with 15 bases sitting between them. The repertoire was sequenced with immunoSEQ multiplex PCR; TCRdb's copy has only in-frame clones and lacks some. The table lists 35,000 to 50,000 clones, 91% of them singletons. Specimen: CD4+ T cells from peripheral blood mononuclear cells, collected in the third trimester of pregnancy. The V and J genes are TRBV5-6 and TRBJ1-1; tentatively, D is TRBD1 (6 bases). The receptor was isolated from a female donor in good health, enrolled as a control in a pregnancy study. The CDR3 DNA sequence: TGTGCCAGCAGCTTATCGGGACACTGGGGGAACACTGAAGCTTTCTTT. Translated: CASSLSGHWGNTEAFF.